This TCR beta chain was documented in a study of T cells in Graves' hyperthyroidism and ophthalmopathy. The CDR3 regions of TCR beta were amplified from RNA transcripts. TCR CDR3 regions were first amplified by RT-PCR with HTBI primers. In TCRdb, the multiplex PCR reads were re-called with MiXCR into one record per CDR3 protein. The sample records 600,000 or so distinct CDR3 sequences, about 14% being singletons. This clonotype was seen at least ten times. V lost 8 bases, J lost 4 bases, and 11 bases stayed unmatched. The CDR3 is 15 residues long. CDR1 MNHEY and CDR2 SVGEGT come from the germline V gene.

The sequencing sample was made of blood. The genes are TRBV6-2 or TRBV6-3 and TRBJ2-7, with 10 positions matching TRBD2. This TCR was sampled from a woman aged 18-29 years with Graves' ophthalmopathy. Here the CDR3 reads CASRARSGRVYEQYF. DNA of the CDR3: TGTGCCAGCCGCGCCCGGAGCGGGAGGGTTTACGAGCAGTACTTC.